These 22 T cell receptor beta chains originate from one sample sequenced in a study of blood T cell repertoires in COVID-19 (dated by TCRdb to 2020 to 2022). The library was produced with the immunoSEQ multiplex PCR assay. Held by TCRdb, this immuneACCESS table contains in-frame sequences only and omits some clones. Under half of the omission traces to an unresolved V gene where checked; the cause of the rest is unknown. Across this sample there are fewer than 400,000 clones, with 92% seen only once. Together, the top ten hold approximately 18% of the sample. The material sequenced was PBMCs or T cells enriched from blood (not recorded which). The receptors shown here come from a woman aged 25-40 years who had recovered from COVID-19.

The CDR3 DNA reads TGTGCCAGCAGTTCCCCGGTCCCCCCCGAGCAGTACTTC. Amino acids: CASSSPVPPEQYF. The chain joins TRBV28 to TRBJ2-7; the D is unclear. Trimming removed 4 bases at V and 6 bases at J, with 13 bases between. CDR3 size: 13 residues. Germline V gene lookup returns CDR1 MDHEN and CDR2 SYDVKM.

The CDR3 reads CASSQGTSYSGNTIYF. The CDR3 coding sequence is TGTGCCAGCAGCCAGGGGACTTCTTACTCTGGAAACACCATATATTTT. The chain employs TRBV3-1 (or the pseudogene TRBV3-2) and TRBJ1-3, with D maybe TRBD1 (5 bases). Germline CDR1 is LGHDT and CDR2 is YNNKEL (reference sequence). CDR3 size: 16 residues. Trimming cost V 3 bases and J 0 bases, with 12 bases left between them.

The V and J genes are TRBV28 and TRBJ1-4, with 8 bases aligning to TRBD1. Germline values: CDR1 MDHEN, CDR2 SYDVKM. The length of the CDR3 is 15 residues. V lost 3 bases to trimming and J lost 7 bases; unmatched junction nucleotides: 7. The CDR3 region is CASSLQGAGSEKLFF. The CDR3 nucleotides read TGTGCCAGCAGTTTGCAGGGGGCTGGTAGTGAAAAACTGTTTTTT.

There are a few counts of this clone. The V and J genes are TRBV7-2 and TRBJ1-1; 7 bases map to TRBD1. Germline V gene data show CDR1 as SGHTA and CDR2 as FQGNSA. Unmatched junction bases numbered 5, after V lost 5 bases and J lost 5 bases. CDR3 length equals 13 residues. CDR3 sequence reads: CASSEGARTEAFF. CDR3 sequence (DNA): TGTGCCAGCAGCGAGGGGGCTCGGACTGAAGCTTTCTTT. Filled out from reference TRBV7-2 and TRBJ1-1, the complete variable domain reads GAGVSQSPSNKVTEKGKDVELRCDPISGHTALYWYRQSLGQGLEFLIYFQGNSAPDKSGLPSDRFSAERTGGSVSTLTIQRTQQEDSAVYLCASSEGARTEAFFGQGTRLTVV.

The V gene is TRBV12-3 or TRBV12-4, the J gene TRBJ2-7, with 8 bases fitting TRBD2. V gave up 2 bases and J gave up 7 bases; unmatched junction bases: 4. This CDR3 contains 13 residues. The CDR3 protein is CASSLRGGLEQYF. CDR3 sequence (DNA): TGTGCCAGCAGTTTACGGGGGGGTCTGGAGCAGTACTTC.

The chain carries TRBV7-2 and TRBJ2-7, with 8 bases matching TRBD2. There are 18 residues in the CDR3. V lost 2 bases to trimming and J lost 7 bases; unmatched junction nucleotides: 19. From germline, CDR1 is SGHTA and CDR2 FQGNSA. CDR3 nucleotide sequence: TGTGCCAGCAGCTTACGTCCGTGGGGCGAGCGGGGGCAAGTGGAGCAGTACTTC. Its translation: CASSLRPWGERGQVEQYF.

This sequence joins TRBV3-1 (or the pseudogene TRBV3-2) and TRBJ2-1; TRBD2 matches at 10 bases. J gave up 6 bases and V 4 bases, and 6 bases lay outside the gene matches. This CDR3 has 15 amino acids. From germline, CDR1 is LGHDT and CDR2 YNNKEL (reference sequence). CDR3 residues: CASSPRASGGNEQFF. The CDR3 nucleotides read TGTGCCAGCAGCCCTAGGGCTAGCGGGGGCAATGAGCAGTTCTTC.

The J gene is TRBJ1-1, the V gene TRBV25-1; D not resolved. This CDR3 has 12 residues. The germline V and J ends were trimmed by 4 bases and 11 bases, with 14 bases remaining between them. Germline lookup yields CDR1 MGHDK and CDR2 SYGVNS. CDR3 protein: CASSVNLGRAFF. CDR3 nucleotide sequence: TGTGCCAGCAGTGTCAACCTCGGCAGGGCTTTCTTT.

The chain has TRBV27 and TRBJ2-7; 11 bases line up with TRBD2. V was pared by 9 bases and J by 3 bases, with 7 bases of the junction left unmatched. Germline assignment: CDR1 MNHEY and CDR2 SMNVEV (reference sequence). The CDR3 has 14 residues. The CDR3: CASRRLAGIYEQYF. The CDR3 coding sequence is TGTGCCAGTCGACGACTAGCGGGGATCTACGAGCAGTACTTC.

The CDR3 sequence: CASSERLAGWTDTQYF. CDR3 DNA: TGTGCCAGCAGCGAGCGACTAGCGGGATGGACAGATACGCAGTATTTT. The chain joins TRBV14 to TRBJ2-3, with 11 bases matching TRBD2. V shed 5 bases and J 3 bases; nucleotides not matched to a gene: 7. This CDR3 has 16 amino acids. Germline V gives CDR1 SGHDN, CDR2 FVKESK.

The chain recombines TRBV7-3 with TRBJ2-1, with TRBD2 matching over 9 bases. Germline V gene sequence: CDR1 SGHTA, CDR2 FQGTGA. The V and J ends lost 3 bases and 8 bases, in that order; junction bases with no gene match: 11. This CDR3 has 16 residues. The CDR3 coding sequence is TGTGCCAGCAGCTTGAGGATTGCTAGCGGGAACGATGAGCAGTTCTTC. Its protein product is CASSLRIASGNDEQFF.

J is TRBJ1-1 and V is TRBV2; D not resolved. Germline V gives CDR1 SNHLY, CDR2 FYNNEI. V was cut by 6 bases and J by 2 bases, with 19 bases left in between. The CDR3 spans 16 residues. For the CDR3, the DNA is TGTGCCAGCAGAGACCTACTTACACGGAGAAACACTGAAGCTTTCTTT. Translation gives CASRDLLTRRNTEAFF.

Only one count was recorded for this clone. The chain couples TRBV12-3 or TRBV12-4 to TRBJ1-5, with D possibly matching TRBD1 (6 bases). The V gene lost 3 bases and the J gene lost 6 bases, with 9 bases spanning the gap. The CDR3 contains 13 residues. CDR3 nucleotides: TGTGCCAGCAGTTTTGGGGGGGCTCAGCCCCAGCATTTT. This encodes CASSFGGAQPQHF.

The rearrangement joins TRBV7-9 to TRBJ1-1, with TRBD1 matching over 8 bases. This CDR3 comprises 17 residues. Trimming removed 2 bases from V and 4 bases from J; junction bases left unmatched: 12. Germline V gene sequence: CDR1 SEHNR, CDR2 FQNEAQ (reference sequence). The CDR3: CASSLLGGRGLSTEAFF. DNA of the CDR3: TGTGCCAGCAGCTTATTGGGGGGCAGGGGGCTTAGCACTGAAGCTTTCTTT.

The rearrangement uses TRBV7-8 and TRBJ2-7; 12 bases align to TRBD2. Germline CDR1 SGHVS, CDR2 FQNEAQ. The V and J ends lost 1 base and 1 base, in that order; junction bases with no gene match: 8. This CDR3 is 18 amino acids long. The CDR3 sequence: CASSLVTSGGMRSYEQYF. In nucleotides, the CDR3 is TGTGCCAGCAGCTTAGTGACTAGCGGGGGCATGCGGTCCTACGAGCAGTACTTC.

V usage is TRBV9 and J usage is TRBJ1-1; 7 nucleotides match TRBD1. Looked up from germline, CDR1 is SGDLS and CDR2 is YYNGEE. V dropped 3 bases and J dropped 2; count of bases not matched to a gene: 13. The CDR3 runs 17 residues. The CDR3 protein is CASSGQTGPQRNTEAFF. The CDR3 DNA reads as TGTGCCAGCAGCGGACAGACAGGGCCCCAAAGAAACACTGAAGCTTTCTTT. The full variable domain, rest sourced from reference TRBV9 and TRBJ1-1, is DSGVTQTPKHLITATGQRVTLRCSPRSGDLSVYWYQQSLDQGLQFLIQYYNGEERAKGNILERFSAQQFPDLHSELNLSSLELGDSALYFCASSGQTGPQRNTEAFFGQGTRLTVV.

In its sample, this clone was seen once. The CDR3 DNA reads TGTGCCAGCTCACCACCCGGGACAGGGCCCACTGAAGCTTTCTTT. Its protein product is CASSPPGTGPTEAFF. The chain employs TRBV18 and TRBJ1-1; the match to TRBD1 covers 9 bases. Germline V gene lookup returns CDR1 KGHSH and CDR2 LQKENI. This CDR3 contains 15 residues. Unmatched junction bases numbered 3, after V lost 0 bases and J lost 4 bases.

The chain joins TRBV7-6 to TRBJ1-2; 8 nucleotides line up with TRBD1. The V segment lost 5 bases and the J segment 7 bases; nucleotides outside the gene matches: 15. The germline gives CDR1 SGHVS, CDR2 FNYEAQ. The CDR3 spans 16 residues. The CDR3 loop reads CASSATGQEVSSGYTF. DNA for the CDR3: TGTGCCAGCAGCGCTACGGGACAGGAGGTCTCTAGTGGCTACACCTTC.

The V gene is TRBV28, the J gene TRBJ2-7, with D hard to call. The CDR3 contains 12 residues. Germline CDR1 reads MDHEN; CDR2 reads SYDVKM. Trimming cost V 10 bases and J 3 bases, with 13 bases left between them. The chain's CDR3 is CATRGRYYEQYF. The CDR3 coding sequence is TGTGCCACCCGAGGCAGATACTACGAGCAGTACTTC.

The J gene is TRBJ2-7, the V gene TRBV30; D is possibly TRBD2 (7 bases). V lost 5 bases, J lost 10 bases, and 18 bases lay in between. The CDR3 extends over 12 amino acids. Germline V gene data show CDR1 as GTSNPN and CDR2 as SVGIG (reference sequence). The CDR3 reads CAWASAGAGQYF. For the CDR3, the DNA is TGTGCCTGGGCCTCGGCGGGGGCGGGCCAGTACTTC.

This sequence joins TRBV2 and TRBJ2-2; possible D gene TRBD1, 6 bases. V was clipped by 2 bases and J by 4 bases, with 11 bases between them. The CDR3 runs 15 residues. The germline V gene encodes CDR1 SNHLY and CDR2 FYNNEI. Here the CDR3 DNA reads TGTGCCAGCAGTGAACAGGCAGGGGTCACCGGGGAGCTGTTTTTT. This translates into CASSEQAGVTGELFF.

V gene TRBV4-3 combines with J gene TRBJ2-3, with 10 positions matching TRBD2. The J segment lost 3 bases and the V segment lost 4 bases, leaving 1 base of the junction unmatched. Germline V gene data show CDR1 as LGHNA and CDR2 as YSLEER. The CDR3 has 14 residues. The DNA of the CDR3 is TGCGCCAGCAGCCGGGGACTAGCGACAGATACGCAGTATTTT. This codes for CASSRGLATDTQYF.